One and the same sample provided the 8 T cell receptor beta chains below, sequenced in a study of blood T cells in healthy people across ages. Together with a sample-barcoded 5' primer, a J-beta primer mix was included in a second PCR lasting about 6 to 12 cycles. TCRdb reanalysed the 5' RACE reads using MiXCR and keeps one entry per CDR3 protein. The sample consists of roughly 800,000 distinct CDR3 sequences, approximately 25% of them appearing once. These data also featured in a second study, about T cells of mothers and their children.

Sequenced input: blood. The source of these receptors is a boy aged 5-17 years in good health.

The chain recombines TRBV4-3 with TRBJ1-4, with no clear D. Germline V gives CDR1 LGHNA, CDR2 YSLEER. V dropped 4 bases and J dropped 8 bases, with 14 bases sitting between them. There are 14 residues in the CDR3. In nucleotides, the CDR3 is TGCGCCAGCAGCCGTGGGCCTAACGTGGAAAAACTGTTTTTT. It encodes CASSRGPNVEKLFF.

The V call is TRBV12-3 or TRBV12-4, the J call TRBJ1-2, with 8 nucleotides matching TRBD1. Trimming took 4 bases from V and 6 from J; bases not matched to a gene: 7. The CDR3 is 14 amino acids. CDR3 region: CASSSRQGSHGYTF. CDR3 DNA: TGTGCCAGCAGTTCACGACAGGGGTCGCATGGCTACACCTTC.

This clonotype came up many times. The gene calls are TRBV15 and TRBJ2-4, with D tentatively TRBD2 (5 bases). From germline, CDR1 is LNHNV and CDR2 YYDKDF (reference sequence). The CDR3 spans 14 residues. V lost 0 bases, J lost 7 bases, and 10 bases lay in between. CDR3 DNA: TGTGCCACCAGCAGAGAACTAGTCGCGAACATTCAGTACTTC. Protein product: CATSRELVANIQYF. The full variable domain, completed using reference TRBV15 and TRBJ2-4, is DAMVIQNPRYQVTQFGKPVTLSCSQTLNHNVMYWYQQKSSQAPKLLFHYYDKDFNNEADTPDNFQSRRPNTSFCFLDIRSPGLGDTAMYLCATSRELVANIQYFGAGTRLSVL.

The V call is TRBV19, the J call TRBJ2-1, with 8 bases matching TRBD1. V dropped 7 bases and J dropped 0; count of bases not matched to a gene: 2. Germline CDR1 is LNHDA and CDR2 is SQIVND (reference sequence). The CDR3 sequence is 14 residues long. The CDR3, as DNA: TGTGCCAGTAAACAGGGGGTCTCCTACAATGAGCAGTTCTTC. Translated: CASKQGVSYNEQFF.

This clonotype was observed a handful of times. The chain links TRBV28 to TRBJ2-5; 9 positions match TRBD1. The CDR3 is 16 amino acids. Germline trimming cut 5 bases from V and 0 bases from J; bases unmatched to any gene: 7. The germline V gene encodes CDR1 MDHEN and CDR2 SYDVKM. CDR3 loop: CASSLGTGLNQETQYF. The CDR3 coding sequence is TGTGCCAGCAGTCTAGGGACAGGGCTAAACCAAGAGACCCAGTACTTC.

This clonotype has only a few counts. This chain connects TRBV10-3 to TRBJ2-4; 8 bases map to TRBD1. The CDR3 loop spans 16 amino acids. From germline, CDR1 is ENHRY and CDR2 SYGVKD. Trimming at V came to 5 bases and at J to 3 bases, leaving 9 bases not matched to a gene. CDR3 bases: TGTGCCATCAGTTCCCTGGACAGGGCCGGCAAAAACATTCAGTACTTC. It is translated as CAISSLDRAGKNIQYF.

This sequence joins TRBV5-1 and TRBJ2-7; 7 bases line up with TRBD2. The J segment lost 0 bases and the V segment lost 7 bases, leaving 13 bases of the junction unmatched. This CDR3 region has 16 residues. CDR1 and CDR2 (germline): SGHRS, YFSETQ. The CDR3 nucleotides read TGCGCCAGCGGGCCTAGCGGAAGAGGCGCCTCCTACGAGCAGTACTTC. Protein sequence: CASGPSGRGASYEQYF. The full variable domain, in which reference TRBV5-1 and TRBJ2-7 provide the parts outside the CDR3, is KAGVTQTPRYLIKTRGQQVTLSCSPISGHRSVSWYQQTPGQGLQFLFEYFSETQRNKGNFPGRFSGRQFSNSRSEMNVSTLELGDSALYLCASGPSGRGASYEQYFGPGTRLTVT.

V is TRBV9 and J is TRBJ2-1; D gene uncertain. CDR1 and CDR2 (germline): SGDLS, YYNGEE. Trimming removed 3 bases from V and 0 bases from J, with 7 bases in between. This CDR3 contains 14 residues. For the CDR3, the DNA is TGTGCCAGCAGCGCTGTGTCCTCCTACAATGAGCAGTTCTTC. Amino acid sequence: CASSAVSSYNEQFF.